This TCR beta chain was recovered during a study of blood T cells in healthy people across ages (dated by TCRdb to the mid-2010s). Background for the entire study: In model experiments, roughly one uniquely barcoded TCR beta cDNA molecule per two T cells was captured by template switching. To avoid experimental bias, donors of different ages were spread randomly across the sequencing lanes. Using deep sequencing normalized with unique cDNA molecular identifiers, the study measured how TCR beta repertoire diversity changes with age. The donors were divided into four age groups: young (average approximately 17 years), middle-aged (roughly 42), aged (roughly 60) and long-lived (roughly 86). For two donors (one aged 18 to 30 and one aged 80 or older), the study analyzed two additional independent replicas of 1 million unique cDNA reads from the same blood draw.

The donors were roughly 40 Caucasian individuals from Russia, aged roughly 6 to 90 years, who were systemically healthy. Each donor gave approximately 9.4 milliliters of peripheral blood, drawn into EDTA-treated Vacutainer tubes. Ficoll-Paque density-gradient centrifugation was used to isolate PBMCs, with at least 6.5 million per sample. Total RNA, at least 6 micrograms per sample, was extracted from PBMCs with Trizol reagent. For every donor, flow cytometry on a PBMC aliquot measured the percentage of naive CD45RAhigh/CD27high T cells. The library was generated by 5' RACE. For sequencing, an Illumina HiSeq 2500 was employed. The second PCR ran for roughly 6 to 11 cycles and used a J-beta primer mix along with a sample-barcoded 5' primer. A unique molecular identifier was introduced onto each TCR beta cDNA molecule by a template-switch 5' adaptor carrying 12 random nucleotides. Each sample yielded at least 2.5 million CDR3-containing paired-end reads. All of the RNA was converted into first-strand cDNA using the Mint cDNA synthesis kit, with a TRBC-specific oligonucleotide serving as the primer. All cDNA was treated with uracil-DNA glycosylase and then went through a first 18-cycle PCR with the universal primers M1SS and BC2_uni_R. From the authors' description of their analysis: For normalization, 1 million high-quality reads, each with a distinct molecular identifier, were randomly selected from each sample. Reads sharing molecular identifiers were discarded rather than binned into consensus sequences. CDR3 identification, clonotype clustering and error correction used MiTCR with a Q25 quality threshold and the strictest error-elimination algorithm. A nonparametric unseen species model with Euler transformation was used to estimate lower-bound total TCR beta diversity. TCRdb reanalyzed the raw reads on its own, using fastp at Q25 for trimming and MiXCR for clone calling, and kept in-frame beta chains. Identical CDR3 protein sequences are pooled into one entry, listed with their most common genes and DNA. The V and J calls and clone size are TCRdb's, not the authors'. For this sample there are around 1.5 million distinct CDR3 sequences; 30% to 40% appear just once. The ten largest clones capture roughly 12% of the sample.

Overall results and qualifications from the work: Since profiling was done on bulk unsorted PBMCs, naive and antigen-experienced compartments could not be conclusively compared. Estimates of total diversity based on one million sequenced T cells were regarded as lower bounds and as underestimates. A strong correlation was found between observed TCR beta diversity and the percentage of naive T cells measured by flow cytometry. As age increased, observed TCR beta diversity per million T cells dropped in a roughly linear way, and a significant reduction was already evident by age 40. Compared with the aged group, the long-lived group had more naive CD4+ T cells, fewer expanded clones and increased TCR diversity, a pattern suggesting age selection. Donor CMV infection status was unknown, potentially confounding age-related changes in expanded clonotypes.

Its CDR3 holds 15 amino acids, cysteine through phenylalanine. This entry keeps only the CDR3 DNA: 45 bases, framed from base 1. V loses 2 bases, J loses 1 base, and the germline ends lie 9 bases apart. CDR1 and CDR2 (SNHLY, FYNNEI) derive from the germline V gene. Notes on this clonotype: Its antigen remains unidentified. No base quality values were provided; no much bigger clone lies one nucleotide off.

The sequence was obtained from a woman between 25 and 40 years old in good health. The chain was built from TRBV2 and TRBJ2-4; TRBD2 is a possible D gene, resting on 6 matching bases. Sequencing was done on a sample of blood. The CDR3 protein: CASSEWGDAKNIQYF. The DNA sequence is TGTGCCAGCAGTGAATGGGGGGACGCCAAAAACATTCAGTACTTC.